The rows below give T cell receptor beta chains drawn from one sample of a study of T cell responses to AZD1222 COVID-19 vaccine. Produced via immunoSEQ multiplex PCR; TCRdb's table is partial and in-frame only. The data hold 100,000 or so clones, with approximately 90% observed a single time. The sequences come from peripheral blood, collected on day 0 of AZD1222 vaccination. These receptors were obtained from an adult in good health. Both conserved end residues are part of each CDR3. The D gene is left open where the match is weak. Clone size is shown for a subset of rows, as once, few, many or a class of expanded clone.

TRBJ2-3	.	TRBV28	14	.	TGTGCCAGCAGCAGAGCGGGCCCCACAGATACGCAGTATTTT	CASSRAGPTDTQYF
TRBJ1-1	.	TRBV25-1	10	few	TGTGCCAGCAGCCAGGGTACTGCTTTCTTT	CASSQGTAFF
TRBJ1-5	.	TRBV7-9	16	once	TGTGCCAGCAGCTTAGTCGGGCTAGGCGGCAATCAGCCCCAGCATTTT	CASSLVGLGGNQPQHF
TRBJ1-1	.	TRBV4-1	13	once	TGCGCCAGCAGCCAAGGAGGGTGGGGTGAAGCTTTCTTT	CASSQGGWGEAFF
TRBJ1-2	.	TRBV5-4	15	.	TGTGCCAGCAGCCTGTTGACAACGCCCAACTATGGCTACACCTTC	CASSLLTTPNYGYTF
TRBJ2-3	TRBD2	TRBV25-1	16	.	TGTGCCAGCAGTGAATCTGAAGCGGGGGGCACAGATACGCAGTATTTT	CASSESEAGGTDTQYF
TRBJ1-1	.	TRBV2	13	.	TGTGCCAGCAGGGAAGAGACTGCGACTGAAGCTTTCTTT	CASREETATEAFF
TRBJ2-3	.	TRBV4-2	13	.	TGTGCCAGCAGCCAAGGAAGCACAGATACGCAGTATTTT	CASSQGSTDTQYF
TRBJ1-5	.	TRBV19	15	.	TGTGCCAGTAGTCAGCTGGGGGGCGCCCATCAGCCCCAGCATTTT	CASSQLGGAHQPQHF
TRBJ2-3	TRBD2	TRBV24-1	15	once	TGTGCCACCAGTGAAAAAGGACTAGCGGAAGATACGCAGTATTTT	CATSEKGLAEDTQYF
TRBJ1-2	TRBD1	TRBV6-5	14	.	TGTGCCAGCGGAGTTACTGGACAGGGGTATGGCTACACCTTC	CASGVTGQGYGYTF